These 2 T cell receptor beta chains originate from one sample sequenced in a study of graft-versus-host responses after intestinal transplantation listed by TCRdb under 2021. In light of the paper, this sample's time point label describes: cells obtained before transplantation from donor or recipient. Library preparation employed the immunoSEQ multiplex PCR assay. The table was pulled from immuneACCESS by TCRdb, which kept in-frame rearrangements only. Such tables lose some clones; where checked, under half of the loss comes from unresolved V genes, and the rest has no known cause. This sample has more than 60,000 clones in its table, and less than 95% of those were observed once. The ten largest clones capture about 1.3% of the sample. No antigen is known for these receptors. Sequencing used unstimulated CD8+ T cells sorted from spleen or lymph node cells, obtained before intestinal transplant. The receptors stem from a human donor who received an intestinal transplant.

The chain joins TRBV2 to TRBJ1-1, with TRBD1 identical over 9 bases. The CDR3 runs 15 residues. Germline V gene sequence: CDR1 SNHLY, CDR2 FYNNEI. Trimming at V came to 4 bases and at J to 4 bases, leaving 7 bases not matched to a gene. This CDR3 is CASSGRQGGGTEAFF. For the CDR3, the DNA is TGTGCCAGCAGTGGTAGACAGGGGGGAGGCACTGAAGCTTTCTTT.

V gene TRBV27 combines with J gene TRBJ1-1; perhaps TRBD1 as D (5 bases). V shed 6 bases and J shed 1 base, with 18 bases lying between them. The CDR3 totals 16 residues. The germline gives CDR1 MNHEY, CDR2 SMNVEV (reference sequence). For the CDR3, the DNA is TGTGCCAGCAGAAAGGTGGGGGGTCCCTCGAACACTGAAGCTTTCTTT. This sequence encodes CASRKVGGPSNTEAFF.